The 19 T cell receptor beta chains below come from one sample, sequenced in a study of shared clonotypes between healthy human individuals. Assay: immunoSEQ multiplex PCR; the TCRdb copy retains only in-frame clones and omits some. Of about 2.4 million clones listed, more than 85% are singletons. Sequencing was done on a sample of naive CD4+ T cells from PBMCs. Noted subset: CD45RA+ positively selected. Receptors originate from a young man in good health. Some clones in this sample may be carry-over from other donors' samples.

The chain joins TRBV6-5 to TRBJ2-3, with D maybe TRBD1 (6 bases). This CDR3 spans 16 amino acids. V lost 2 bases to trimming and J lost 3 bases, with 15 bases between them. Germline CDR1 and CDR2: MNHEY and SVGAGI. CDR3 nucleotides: TGTGCCAGCAGTTACACCGCAGGGGTGTGGACAGATACGCAGTATTTT. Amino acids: CASSYTAGVWTDTQYF.

CDR3 sequence: CASSGRGGTGELFF. The CDR3 coding sequence is TGCGCCAGCAGTGGCAGGGGAGGCACCGGGGAGCTGTTTTTT. This chain uses TRBV10-1 with TRBJ2-2, with D possibly being TRBD1 or TRBD2 (6 bases each). The CDR3 has 14 amino acids. V lost 4 bases, J lost 4 bases, and 10 bases lay in between. Germline values: CDR1 WNHNN, CDR2 SYGVQD (reference sequence).

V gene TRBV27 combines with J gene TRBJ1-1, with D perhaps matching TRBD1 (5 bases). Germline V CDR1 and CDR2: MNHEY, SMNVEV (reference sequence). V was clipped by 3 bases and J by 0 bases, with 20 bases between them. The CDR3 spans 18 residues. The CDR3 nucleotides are TGTGCCAGCAGTTTGACGAGGAAGGGTTGGGACTTGAACACTGAAGCTTTCTTT. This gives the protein CASSLTRKGWDLNTEAFF.

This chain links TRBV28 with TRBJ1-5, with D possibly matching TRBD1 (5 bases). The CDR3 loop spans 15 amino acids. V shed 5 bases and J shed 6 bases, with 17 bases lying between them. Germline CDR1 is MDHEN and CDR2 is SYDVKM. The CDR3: CASSEPTGSSQPQHF. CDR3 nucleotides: TGTGCCAGCAGTGAACCCACAGGCTCTTCTCAGCCCCAGCATTTT.

This CDR3 reads CASSVTGGAYEKAFF. The CDR3 DNA reads TGTGCCAGCAGCGTAACAGGGGGCGCATACGAAAAAGCTTTCTTT. This chain joins TRBV5-6 and TRBJ1-1; the match to TRBD1 covers 9 bases. Germline CDR1 SGHDT, CDR2 YYEEEE. V dropped 4 bases and J dropped 9; count of bases not matched to a gene: 13. The CDR3 contains 15 residues.

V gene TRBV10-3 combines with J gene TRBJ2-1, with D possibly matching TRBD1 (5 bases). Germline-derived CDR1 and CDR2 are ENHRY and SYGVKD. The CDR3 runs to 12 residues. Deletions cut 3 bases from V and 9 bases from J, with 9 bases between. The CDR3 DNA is TGTGCCATCAGTGAAGCCCAGGGTGAGCAGTTCTTC. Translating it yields CAISEAQGEQFF.

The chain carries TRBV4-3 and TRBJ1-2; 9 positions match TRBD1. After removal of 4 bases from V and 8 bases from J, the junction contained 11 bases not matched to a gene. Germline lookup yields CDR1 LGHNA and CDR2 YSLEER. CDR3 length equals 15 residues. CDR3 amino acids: CASSRKIDRGAGYTF. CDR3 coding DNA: TGCGCCAGCAGCCGGAAGATAGACAGGGGGGCCGGCTACACCTTC.

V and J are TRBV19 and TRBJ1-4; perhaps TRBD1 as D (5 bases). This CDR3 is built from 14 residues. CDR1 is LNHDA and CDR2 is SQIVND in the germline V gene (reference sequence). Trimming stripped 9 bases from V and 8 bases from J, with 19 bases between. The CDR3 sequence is CASYEDRLGEKLFF. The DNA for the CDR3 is TGTGCCAGCTATGAAGACAGACTTGGCGAAAAACTGTTTTTT.

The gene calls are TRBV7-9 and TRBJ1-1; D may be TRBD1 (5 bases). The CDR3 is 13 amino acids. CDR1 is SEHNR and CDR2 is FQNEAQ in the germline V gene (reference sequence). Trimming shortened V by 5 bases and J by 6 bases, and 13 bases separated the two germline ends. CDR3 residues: CASSKEAGAEAFF. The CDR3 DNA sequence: TGTGCCAGCAGCAAAGAGGCGGGGGCTGAAGCTTTCTTT.

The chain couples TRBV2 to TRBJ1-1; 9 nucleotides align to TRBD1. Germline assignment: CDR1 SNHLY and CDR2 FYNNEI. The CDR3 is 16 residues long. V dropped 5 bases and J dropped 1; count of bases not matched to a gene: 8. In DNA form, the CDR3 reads TGTGCCAGCAGTCTTGGGACAGGGCAGGGGAACACTGAAGCTTTCTTT. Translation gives CASSLGTGQGNTEAFF. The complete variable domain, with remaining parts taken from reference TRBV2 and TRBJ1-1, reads EPEVTQTPSHQVTQMGQEVILRCVPISNHLYFYWYRQILGQKVEFLVSFYNNEISEKSEIFDDQFSVERPDGSNFTLKIRSTKLEDSAMYFCASSLGTGQGNTEAFFGQGTRLTVV.

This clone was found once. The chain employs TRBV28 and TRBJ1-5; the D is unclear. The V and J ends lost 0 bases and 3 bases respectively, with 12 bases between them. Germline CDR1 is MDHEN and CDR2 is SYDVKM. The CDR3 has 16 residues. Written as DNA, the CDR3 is TGTGCCAGCAGTTTATGGATCCCCGGACCCAATCAGCCCCAGCATTTT. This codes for CASSLWIPGPNQPQHF.

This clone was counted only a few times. CDR3: CASSLPATEAFF. The DNA of the CDR3 is TGTGCCAGCAGCTTGCCGGCCACTGAAGCTTTCTTT. The genes are TRBV5-4 and TRBJ1-1; D not resolved. CDR1 and CDR2 from the germline V gene are SGHNT and YYREEE (reference sequence). Trimming left V 1 base short and J 4 bases short, with 5 bases between. This CDR3 spans 12 amino acids.

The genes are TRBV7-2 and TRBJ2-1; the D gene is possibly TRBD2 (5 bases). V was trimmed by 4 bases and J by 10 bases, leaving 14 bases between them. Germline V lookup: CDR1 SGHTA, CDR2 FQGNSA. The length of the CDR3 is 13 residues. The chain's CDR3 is CASSSIQLGEQFF. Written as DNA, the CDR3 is TGTGCCAGCAGCTCGATTCAACTAGGGGAGCAGTTCTTC.

The CDR3 DNA follows: TGTGCCAGCAGTTCCCCTGCGACCCATAGCAATCAGCCCCAGCATTTT. Translation gives CASSSPATHSNQPQHF. The chain carries TRBV28 and TRBJ1-5; D remains unclear. In germline, CDR1 is MDHEN, CDR2 SYDVKM. This CDR3 has 16 amino acids. Deletions cut 4 bases from V and 0 bases from J, with 13 bases between.

CDR3 in amino acids: CASSVGGTGQWDEQYF. The CDR3 region has the DNA TGTGCCAGCAGCGTGGGGGGGACAGGTCAGTGGGACGAGCAGTACTTC. The rearrangement links TRBV9 to TRBJ2-7, with TRBD1 as a possible D gene (8 bases). Germline V gives CDR1 SGDLS, CDR2 YYNGEE. The CDR3 has 16 amino acids. V was cut by 2 bases and J by 5 bases, with 20 bases left in between.

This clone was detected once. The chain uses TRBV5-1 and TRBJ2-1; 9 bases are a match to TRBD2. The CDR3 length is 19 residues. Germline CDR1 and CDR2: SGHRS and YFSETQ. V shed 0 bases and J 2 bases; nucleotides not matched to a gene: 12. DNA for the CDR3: TGCGCCAGCAGCTTGGATACATATAGCGGGAGCAGCGCCTACAATGAGCAGTTCTTC. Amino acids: CASSLDTYSGSSAYNEQFF.

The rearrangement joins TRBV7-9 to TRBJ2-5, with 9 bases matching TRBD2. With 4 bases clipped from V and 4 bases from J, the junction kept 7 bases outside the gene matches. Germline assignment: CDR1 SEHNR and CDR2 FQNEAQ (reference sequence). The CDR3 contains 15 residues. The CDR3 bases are TGTGCCAGCAGCTCGGGACTAGCTACTCGAGAGACCCAGTACTTC. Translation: CASSSGLATRETQYF.

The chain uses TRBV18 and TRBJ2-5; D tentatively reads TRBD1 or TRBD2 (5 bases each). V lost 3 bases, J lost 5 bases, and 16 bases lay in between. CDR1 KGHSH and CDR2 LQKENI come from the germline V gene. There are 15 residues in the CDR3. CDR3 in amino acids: CASSPRLGVGETQYF. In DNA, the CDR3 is TGTGCCAGCTCACCCAGGCTGGGGGTCGGGGAGACCCAGTACTTC.

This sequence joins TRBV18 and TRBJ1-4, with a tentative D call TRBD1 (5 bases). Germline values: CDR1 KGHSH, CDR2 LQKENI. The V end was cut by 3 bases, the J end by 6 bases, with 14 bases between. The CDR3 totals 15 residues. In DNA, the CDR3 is TGTGCCAGCTCACCCATGGGGGGATACGATGAAAAACTGTTTTTT. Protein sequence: CASSPMGGYDEKLFF.